The 29 T cell receptor beta chains in this list originate from one sample, sequenced in a study of cytomegalovirus exposure and HLA in healthy donors. PCR amplification relied on 60 Vbeta primers (plus 13 Jbeta primers). TCRdb keeps only in-frame clones here, not all; method: immunoSEQ multiplex PCR. Of some 200,000 clones detected, around 75% appear once; the ten largest clones hold roughly 6.3%. Sequencing was done on a sample of PBMCs. These receptors came from a man aged 40-49 years in good health and CMV-seropositive.

The chain uses TRBV6-5 and TRBJ2-7; 8 nucleotides line up with TRBD2. Per germline, CDR1 MNHEY and CDR2 SVGAGI. The trim removed 5 bases at V and 0 bases at J, leaving 6 bases unmatched. There are 15 residues in the CDR3. CDR3 in DNA: TGTGCCAGCAGTGGGTTAGCGGGGCTCTCCTACGAGCAGTACTTC. Protein: CASSGLAGLSYEQYF.

The rearrangement joins TRBV27 to TRBJ1-2, with D possibly being TRBD1 (5 bases). The CDR3 runs 12 residues. Trimming removed 5 bases at V and 10 bases at J, with 14 bases between. Germline V lookup: CDR1 MNHEY, CDR2 SMNVEV (reference sequence). The CDR3 nucleotides read TGTGCCAGCAGTGTAACAGGTTTAGACTACACCTTC. Its protein product is CASSVTGLDYTF.

The chain joins TRBV9 to TRBJ2-3; the match to TRBD2 covers 10 bases. The trim removed 0 bases at V and 5 bases at J, leaving 9 bases unmatched. The CDR3 spans 17 residues. The V gene's germline CDR1 is SGDLS and CDR2 YYNGEE. CDR3 amino acids: CASSVDPAGGHRDTQYF. The CDR3 coding sequence is TGTGCCAGCAGCGTAGACCCAGCGGGGGGGCATAGAGATACGCAGTATTTT.

This clone was detected only once. This CDR3 reads CASSLTGVGGRETQYF. The CDR3 DNA sequence: TGTGCCAGCAGCTTAACGGGGGTCGGGGGACGAGAGACCCAGTACTTC. The chain links TRBV7-3 to TRBJ2-5; perhaps TRBD2 as D (6 bases). The CDR3 loop spans 16 amino acids. Per germline, CDR1 SGHTA and CDR2 FQGTGA. V was pared by 0 bases and J by 4 bases, with 15 bases between.

This clone was seen more than once but under ten times. The chain is built from TRBV4-1 and TRBJ1-1; tentatively, D is TRBD1 (6 bases). This CDR3 is 16 amino acids long. CDR1 and CDR2 from the germline V gene are MGHRA and YSYEKL. Trimming stripped 1 base from V and 1 base from J, with 13 bases between. The chain's CDR3 is CASSQGSGRGNTEAFF. Here the CDR3 DNA reads TGCGCCAGCAGCCAAGGGTCGGGCAGGGGGAACACTGAAGCTTTCTTT.

The chain carries TRBV15 and TRBJ1-2; D remains ambiguous. This CDR3 region has 17 residues. Germline V gene data show CDR1 as LNHNV and CDR2 as YYDKDF (reference sequence). V lost 5 bases and J 8 bases, leaving 27 bases between the germline ends. CDR3 sequence reads: CATSQSSMDGAGAGYTF. The CDR3 DNA sequence: TGTGCCACCAGCCAGAGTTCTATGGATGGAGCCGGCGCGGGCTACACCTTC.

The chain recombines TRBV6-1 with TRBJ2-6; 16 bases are shared with TRBD2. V was clipped by 4 bases and J by 2 bases; unmatched bases: 2. CDR1 and CDR2 from the germline V gene are MNHNS and SASEGT. The CDR3 covers 18 residues. This CDR3 is CASSGGLAGGTGANVLTF. In DNA, the CDR3 is TGTGCCAGCAGTGGGGGACTAGCGGGGGGGACTGGGGCCAACGTCCTGACTTTC.

This CDR3 is CASSEGVTGELFF. In nucleotides, the CDR3 is TGTGCCAGCAGCGAAGGGGTCACCGGGGAGCTGTTTTTT. J is TRBJ2-2 and V is TRBV7-9; D may be TRBD1 (5 bases). This CDR3 region has 13 residues. Germline V CDR1 and CDR2: SEHNR, FQNEAQ (reference sequence). V lost 5 bases to trimming and J lost 4 bases, with 8 bases between them.

J is TRBJ1-4 and V is TRBV12-5; D is ambiguous. Trimming cost V 0 bases and J 7 bases, with 15 bases left between them. This CDR3 region has 16 residues. In germline, CDR1 is LGHNT, CDR2 FRNRAP. The CDR3 protein is CASGLVGGPLPEKLFF. CDR3 sequence (DNA): TGTGCTAGTGGTTTGGTCGGAGGGCCTCTGCCTGAAAAACTGTTTTTT.

The V and J genes are TRBV9 and TRBJ2-2; unclear D gene. Germline lookup yields CDR1 SGDLS and CDR2 YYNGEE. The germline V and J ends were trimmed by 0 bases and 6 bases, with 6 bases remaining between them. The CDR3 is 13 amino acids. CDR3 in DNA: TGTGCCAGCAGCGTAGTTCTCTCCGGGGAGCTGTTTTTT. Translation gives CASSVVLSGELFF.

As DNA, the CDR3 is TGTGCCAGCAGTTTAGGACGGCAGGGAACGATGAACACTGAAGCTTTCTTT. Its translation: CASSLGRQGTMNTEAFF. The V gene is TRBV28, the J gene TRBJ1-1, with D perhaps TRBD1 (5 bases). The CDR3 has 17 amino acids. Germline CDR1 reads MDHEN; CDR2 reads SYDVKM. V was shortened by 2 bases and J by 0 bases, with 16 bases between the two germline ends.

The chain joins TRBV19 to TRBJ2-3; D might be TRBD2 (7 bases). Trimming pared 4 bases from V and 4 bases from J, leaving 15 bases between. The CDR3 contains 15 residues. Germline V lookup: CDR1 LNHDA, CDR2 SQIVND (reference sequence). CDR3 protein: CASSTSTGGPDTQYF. CDR3 DNA: TGTGCCAGTAGTACGAGCACCGGGGGGCCAGATACGCAGTATTTT.

The rearrangement links TRBV9 to TRBJ1-1; TRBD1 might be the D (6 bases). Germline V gene lookup returns CDR1 SGDLS and CDR2 YYNGEE. V was clipped by 3 bases and J by 3 bases, with 21 bases between them. The CDR3 consists of 17 residues. This CDR3 reads CASSGRGHPKRYTEAFF. In nucleotides, the CDR3 is TGTGCCAGCAGCGGAAGGGGACATCCTAAAAGGTACACTGAAGCTTTCTTT.

The chain recombines TRBV30 with TRBJ2-3, with 10 positions matching TRBD2. The CDR3 is made up of 17 amino acids. V was pared by 4 bases and J by 6 bases, with 16 bases of the junction left unmatched. The V gene's germline CDR1 is GTSNPN and CDR2 SVGIG (reference sequence). The CDR3, as DNA: TGTGCCTGGACCCTCAACCCTAGCGGGGGCCGCTACGATACGCAGTATTTT. This codes for CAWTLNPSGGRYDTQYF.

The chain employs TRBV7-9 and TRBJ2-4, with TRBD2 as a possible D gene (5 bases). Germline CDR1 reads SEHNR; CDR2 reads FQNEAQ (reference sequence). Trimming cost V 5 bases and J 6 bases, with 11 bases left between them. This CDR3 has 13 residues. CDR3 nucleotides: TGTGCCAGCAGCCGCGCGGAGGCAAACATTCAGTACTTC. Translating gives CASSRAEANIQYF.

In this sample, this clone turned up a few times. The CDR3 coding sequence is TGTGCCAGCAGCACCCGGACACGGCCCCTTCGTGGCTACACCTTC. Its translation is CASSTRTRPLRGYTF. This chain joins TRBV11-2 and TRBJ1-2; D may be TRBD1 (5 bases). Trimming left V 5 bases short and J 7 bases short, with 20 bases between. The CDR3 spans 15 residues. Germline V gene data show CDR1 as SGHAT and CDR2 as FQNNGV. Looking up the rest from reference TRBV11-2 and TRBJ1-2 gives the full variable domain: EAGVAQSPRYKIIEKRQSVAFWCNPISGHATLYWYQQILGQGPKLLIQFQNNGVVDDSQLPKDRFSAERLKGVDSTLKIQPAKLEDSAVYLCASSTRTRPLRGYTFGSGTRLTVV.

Comments on this clone: At one of its ends the junction is not consistent with the germline gene, which may arise from a read error. This chain uses TRBV30 with TRBJ1-1; weak D call: TRBD1 (5 bases). CDR1 GTSNPN and CDR2 SVGIG come from the germline V gene (reference sequence). This CDR3 spans 14 amino acids. CDR3 region: CAWTAQATVPESFF. The CDR3 nucleotides are TGTGCCTGGACCGCACAAGCGACAGTCCCTGAATCTTTCTTT. The whole variable domain, remainder taken from reference TRBV30 and TRBJ1-1, is SQTIHQWPATLVQPVGSPLSLECTVEGTSNPNLYWYRQAAGRGLQLLFYSVGIGQISSEVPQNLSASRPQDRQFILSSKKLLLSDSGFYLCAWTAQATVPESFFGQGTRLTVV.

As DNA, the CDR3 is TGTGCCAGTAGTATCGCGCAGACTAAACCCTACGGCTACACCTTC. Amino acids: CASSIAQTKPYGYTF. The chain uses TRBV19 and TRBJ1-2; D gene uncertain. This CDR3 has 15 amino acids. Germline-derived CDR1 and CDR2 are LNHDA and SQIVND (reference sequence). V lost 3 bases, J lost 8 bases, and 19 bases lay in between.

The table lists this clone with a few counts. The gene calls are TRBV18 and TRBJ2-5, with a weak D call TRBD2 (5 bases). The V and J ends lost 3 bases and 0 bases respectively, with 8 bases between them. This CDR3 has 14 amino acids. Germline V lookup: CDR1 KGHSH, CDR2 LQKENI. CDR3 loop: CASSPAGDQETQYF. CDR3 bases: TGTGCCAGCTCACCTGCCGGGGACCAAGAGACCCAGTACTTC.

The sample holds a few counts of this clone. V is TRBV7-9 and J is TRBJ2-7; 8 bases are a match to TRBD1. The germline V gene encodes CDR1 SEHNR and CDR2 FQNEAQ (reference sequence). The V gene end was trimmed by 4 bases and the J gene end by 4 bases; junction bases not matched to a gene: 12. This CDR3 region has 16 residues. The CDR3 DNA reads TGTGCCAGCAGCTCGGACGGACAGGGCTCCCCTTACGAGCAGTACTTC. This translates into CASSSDGQGSPYEQYF.

The rearrangement uses TRBV29-1 and TRBJ1-2, with TRBD1 as a possible D gene (5 bases). Trimming pared 7 bases from V and 3 bases from J, leaving 15 bases between. Germline CDR1 is SQVTM and CDR2 is ANQGSEA. CDR3 size: 13 residues. CDR3 in amino acids: CSAAGGMDYGYTF. The CDR3 region has the DNA TGCAGCGCCGCGGGGGGAATGGACTATGGCTACACCTTC.

V gene TRBV7-3 combines with J gene TRBJ1-1; D unresolved. V lost 5 bases to trimming and J lost 0 bases, with 10 bases between them. This CDR3 is 14 amino acids long. Germline CDR1 reads SGHTA; CDR2 reads FQGTGA. Here the CDR3 DNA reads TGTGCCAGCAGCCCCACATCCATGAACACTGAAGCTTTCTTT. Its protein product is CASSPTSMNTEAFF.

The rearrangement uses TRBV10-3 and TRBJ1-1; no clear D. V lost 11 bases to trimming and J lost 1 base, with 14 bases between them. CDR3 length: 13 amino acids. Germline V gives CDR1 ENHRY, CDR2 SYGVKD. CDR3 coding DNA: TGTGCCGTAACCCGGGGAGCGAACACTGAAGCTTTCTTT. Protein sequence: CAVTRGANTEAFF.

Turning to this clone: This sample includes further DNA sequences coding for the same CDR3. The chain combines TRBV9 with TRBJ2-7; a possible D gene is TRBD2 (5 bases). Germline lookup yields CDR1 SGDLS and CDR2 YYNGEE. V was trimmed by 0 bases and J by 6 bases, leaving 7 bases between them. The CDR3 is 12 residues long. CDR3 DNA sequence: TGTGCCAGCAGCGTAGGTGGAGGCGAGCAGTACTTC. Its translation is CASSVGGGEQYF.

This rearrangement joins TRBV6-1 to TRBJ2-3, with 8 bases identical to TRBD2. Germline values: CDR1 MNHNS, CDR2 SASEGT. The junction had 12 bases not matched to a gene; V was cut back by 5 bases and J by 5 bases. CDR3 size: 16 residues. This CDR3 reads CASSQVGGGPGDTQYF. CDR3 sequence (DNA): TGTGCCAGCAGTCAAGTCGGGGGGGGGCCGGGAGATACGCAGTATTTT.

The CDR3 loop reads CASRSLHYEQYF. CDR3 DNA: TGTGCAAGTCGCTCCCTACACTACGAGCAGTACTTC. The chain uses TRBV12-2 and TRBJ2-5; the tabulated D call, TRBD2, remains unverified against the DNA. The end of the DNA is better explained by TRBJ2-7, so the J call may be wrong. TRBV12-2 is recorded as a pseudogene. CDR3 length: 12 residues.

Here the CDR3 DNA reads TGTGCCAGCATGGGAGGGCCTAGCACAGATACGCAGTATTTT. It is translated as CASMGGPSTDTQYF. The gene calls are TRBV2 and TRBJ2-3; 7 bases fit TRBD2. Per the germline V gene, CDR1 is SNHLY and CDR2 is FYNNEI. The CDR3 is 14 residues long. The V and J ends lost 7 bases and 0 bases, in that order; junction bases with no gene match: 4.

This rearrangement joins TRBV5-6 to TRBJ2-7; 10 bases align to TRBD1. Unmatched junction bases numbered 1, after V lost 5 bases and J lost 2 bases. The CDR3 sequence is 13 residues long. Germline CDR1 is SGHDT and CDR2 is YYEEEE. In DNA form, the CDR3 reads TGTGCCAGCAGAGGGACAGGGGCCTACGAGCAGTACTTC. This codes for CASRGTGAYEQYF.

The chain links TRBV5-1 to TRBJ2-7; TRBD1 matches at 10 bases. Per the germline V gene, CDR1 is SGHRS and CDR2 is YFSETQ. CDR3 length: 14 amino acids. Trimming cost V 4 bases and J 4 bases; bases outside gene matches: 5. This CDR3 reads CASSPGQGRYEQYF. In nucleotides, the CDR3 is TGCGCCAGCAGCCCGGGACAGGGGAGATACGAGCAGTACTTC.